This T cell receptor (beta chain) was documented in a study of cytomegalovirus exposure and HLA in healthy donors. Findings of the study overall: Common viral pathogens were later found to be apparently linked to several of the most significant clusters.

A word on this clone: Its matching antigen is unknown.

With 60 Vbeta and 13 Jbeta primers, the PCR was carried out. TCRdb's copy holds only in-frame clones and misses some; the assay was immunoSEQ multiplex PCR. The table has roughly 200,000 clones, 60% to 80% seen once. The sample comprised PBMCs. The clonotype was recovered from a young woman in good health and CMV-seropositive.

The CDR3 DNA sequence: TGTGCCATCAGTGAGTATACAGGGGGTTTAGGTACTGAAGCTTTCTTT. It encodes CAISEYTGGLGTEAFF. The chain joins TRBV10-3 to TRBJ1-1; 8 bases match TRBD1. V was pared by 1 base and J by 5 bases, with 9 bases of the junction left unmatched. The CDR3 length is 16 residues. Per germline, CDR1 ENHRY and CDR2 SYGVKD.